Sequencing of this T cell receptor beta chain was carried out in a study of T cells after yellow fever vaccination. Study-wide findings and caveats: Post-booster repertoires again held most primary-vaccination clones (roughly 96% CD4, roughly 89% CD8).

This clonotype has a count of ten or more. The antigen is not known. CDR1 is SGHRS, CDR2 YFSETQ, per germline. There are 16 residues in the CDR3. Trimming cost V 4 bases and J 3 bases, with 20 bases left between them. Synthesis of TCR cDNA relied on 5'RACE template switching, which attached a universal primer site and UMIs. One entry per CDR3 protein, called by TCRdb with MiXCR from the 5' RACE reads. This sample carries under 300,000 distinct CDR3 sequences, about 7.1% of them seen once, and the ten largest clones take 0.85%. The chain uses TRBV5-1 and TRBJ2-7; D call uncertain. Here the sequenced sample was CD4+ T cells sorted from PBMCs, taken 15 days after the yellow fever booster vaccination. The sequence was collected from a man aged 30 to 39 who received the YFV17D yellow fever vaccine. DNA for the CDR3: TGCGCCAGCAGCCTTAAGGGCCGGAGACCCCACTACGAGCAGTACTTC. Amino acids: CASSLKGRRPHYEQYF.